This TCR beta chain was identified during a study of OX40 agonist ivuxolimab in advanced cancers. About the research overall: With a range of roughly 20 to 80, age averaged approximately 54 years, and 65% to 90% were male.

Per the germline V gene, CDR1 is KGHSH and CDR2 is LQKENI. V dropped 3 bases and J dropped 7; count of bases not matched to a gene: 0. The CDR3 is 13 residues long. For this clone: What it binds is unknown.

General study findings and limits: Normalized expansion of T-cell clones was also low for some nonresponders. The authors did not determine the antigen specificity of the expanded peripheral T cells.

Baseline was the first blood sampling point, followed by cycle 4 day 1 and cycle 7 day 1. Sequencing used immunoSEQ multiplex PCR; TCRdb keeps in-frame clones, though not all of them. This repertoire shows over 55,000 clones, around 94% found once; its top ten account for approximately 15%. Here the sequenced sample was CD4+ or CD8+ T cells sorted from blood, taken in a trial of the OX40 agonist ivuxolimab. This TCR derives from an adult with an advanced solid tumor such as melanoma, head and neck, liver or kidney cancer. V is TRBV18 and J is TRBJ1-6, with 7 bases aligning to TRBD1. The CDR3 DNA is TGTGCCAGCTCACCGGACAGGAATTCACCCCTCCACTTT. Encoded protein: CASSPDRNSPLHF.